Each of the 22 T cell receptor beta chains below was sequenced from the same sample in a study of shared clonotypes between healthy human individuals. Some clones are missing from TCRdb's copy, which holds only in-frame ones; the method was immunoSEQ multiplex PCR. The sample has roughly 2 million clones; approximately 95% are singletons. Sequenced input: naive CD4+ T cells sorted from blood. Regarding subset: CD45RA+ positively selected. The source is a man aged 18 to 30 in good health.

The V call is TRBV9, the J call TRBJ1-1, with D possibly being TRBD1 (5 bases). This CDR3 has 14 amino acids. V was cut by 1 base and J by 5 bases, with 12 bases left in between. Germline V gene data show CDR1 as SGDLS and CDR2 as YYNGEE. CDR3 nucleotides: TGTGCCAGCAGCGTACAGGGATCTATGACTGAAGCTTTCTTT. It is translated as CASSVQGSMTEAFF.

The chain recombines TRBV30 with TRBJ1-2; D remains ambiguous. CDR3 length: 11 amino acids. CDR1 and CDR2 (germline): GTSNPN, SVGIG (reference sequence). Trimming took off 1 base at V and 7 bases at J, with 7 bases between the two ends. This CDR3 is CAWSGDTGYTF. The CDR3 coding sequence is TGTGCCTGGAGTGGAGATACTGGCTACACCTTC. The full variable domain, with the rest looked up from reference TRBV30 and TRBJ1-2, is SQTIHQWPATLVQPVGSPLSLECTVEGTSNPNLYWYRQAAGRGLQLLFYSVGIGQISSEVPQNLSASRPQDRQFILSSKKLLLSDSGFYLCAWSGDTGYTFGSGTRLTVV.

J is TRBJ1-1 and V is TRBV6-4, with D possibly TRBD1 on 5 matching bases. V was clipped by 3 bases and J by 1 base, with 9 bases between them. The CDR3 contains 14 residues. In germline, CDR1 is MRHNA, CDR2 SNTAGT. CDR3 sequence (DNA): TGTGCCAGCAGTGATGGGGGTGGGAACACTGAAGCTTTCTTT. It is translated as CASSDGGGNTEAFF.

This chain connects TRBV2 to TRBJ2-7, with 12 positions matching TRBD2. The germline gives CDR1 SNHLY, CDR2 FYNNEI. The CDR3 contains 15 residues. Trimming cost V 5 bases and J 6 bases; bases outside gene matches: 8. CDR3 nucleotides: TGTGCCAGCAGTACTAGAGGACTAGCGGGGTCCGAGCAGTACTTC. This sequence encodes CASSTRGLAGSEQYF.

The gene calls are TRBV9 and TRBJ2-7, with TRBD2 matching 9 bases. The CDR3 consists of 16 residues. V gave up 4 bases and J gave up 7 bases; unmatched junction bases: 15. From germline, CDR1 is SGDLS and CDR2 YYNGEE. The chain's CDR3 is CASSPRGSGSPQEQYF. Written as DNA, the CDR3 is TGTGCCAGCAGCCCCCGGGGTAGCGGGAGTCCCCAGGAGCAGTACTTC.

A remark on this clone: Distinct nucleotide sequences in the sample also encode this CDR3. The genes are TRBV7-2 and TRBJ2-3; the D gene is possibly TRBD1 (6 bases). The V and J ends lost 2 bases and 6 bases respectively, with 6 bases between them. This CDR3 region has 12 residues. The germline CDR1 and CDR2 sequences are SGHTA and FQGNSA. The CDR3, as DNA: TGTGCCAGCAGCTTACAGGGGGATACGCAGTATTTT. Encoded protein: CASSLQGDTQYF. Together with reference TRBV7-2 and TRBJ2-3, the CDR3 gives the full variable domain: GAGVSQSPSNKVTEKGKDVELRCDPISGHTALYWYRQSLGQGLEFLIYFQGNSAPDKSGLPSDRFSAERTGGSVSTLTIQRTQQEDSAVYLCASSLQGDTQYFGPGTRLTVL.

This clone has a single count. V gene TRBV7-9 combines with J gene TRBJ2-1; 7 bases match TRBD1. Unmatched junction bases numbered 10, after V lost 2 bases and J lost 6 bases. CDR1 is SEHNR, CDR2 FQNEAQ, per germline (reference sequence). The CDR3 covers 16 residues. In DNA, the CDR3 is TGTGCCAGCAGCTTACGACAGGGTAGATATGGCAATGAGCAGTTCTTC. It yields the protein CASSLRQGRYGNEQFF.

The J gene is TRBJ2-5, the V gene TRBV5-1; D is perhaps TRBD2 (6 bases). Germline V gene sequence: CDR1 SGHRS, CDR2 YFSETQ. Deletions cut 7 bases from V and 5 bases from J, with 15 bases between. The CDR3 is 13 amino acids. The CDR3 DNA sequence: TGCGCCAGCGGCCAGGGAGGTTTGGAGACCCAGTACTTC. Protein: CASGQGGLETQYF.

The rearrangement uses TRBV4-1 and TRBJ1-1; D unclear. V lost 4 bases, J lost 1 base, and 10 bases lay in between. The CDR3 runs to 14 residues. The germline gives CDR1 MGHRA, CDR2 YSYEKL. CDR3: CASSRPSGNTEAFF. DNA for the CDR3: TGCGCCAGCAGCCGTCCCTCCGGGAACACTGAAGCTTTCTTT.

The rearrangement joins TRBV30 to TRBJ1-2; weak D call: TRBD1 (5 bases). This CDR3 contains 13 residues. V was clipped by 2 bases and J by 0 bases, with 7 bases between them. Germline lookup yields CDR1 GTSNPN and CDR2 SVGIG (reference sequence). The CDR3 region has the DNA TGTGCCTGGAGTACAGGATCTAACTATGGCTACACCTTC. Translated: CAWSTGSNYGYTF.

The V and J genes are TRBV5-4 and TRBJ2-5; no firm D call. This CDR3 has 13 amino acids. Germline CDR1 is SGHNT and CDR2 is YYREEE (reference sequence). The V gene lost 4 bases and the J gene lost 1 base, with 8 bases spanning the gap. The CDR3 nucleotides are TGTGCCAGCAGCATCCTACCCCAAGAGACCCAGTACTTC. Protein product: CASSILPQETQYF.

The CDR3 DNA reads as TGTGCCAGCAGTTTAAGTACTAGCGGGTTCCCCGGTGCAGATACGCAGTATTTT. This translates into CASSLSTSGFPGADTQYF. The chain recombines TRBV28 with TRBJ2-3; the match to TRBD2 covers 9 bases. The CDR3 is 18 amino acids. V shed 2 bases, J shed 4 bases, and the junction held 13 bases outside the gene matches. Germline assignment: CDR1 MDHEN and CDR2 SYDVKM.

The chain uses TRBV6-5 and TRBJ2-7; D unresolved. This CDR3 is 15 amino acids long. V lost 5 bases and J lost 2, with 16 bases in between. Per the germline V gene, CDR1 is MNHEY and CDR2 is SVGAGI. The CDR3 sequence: CASSNGFLGTYEQYF. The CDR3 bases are TGTGCCAGCAGTAATGGATTCTTGGGGACCTACGAGCAGTACTTC.

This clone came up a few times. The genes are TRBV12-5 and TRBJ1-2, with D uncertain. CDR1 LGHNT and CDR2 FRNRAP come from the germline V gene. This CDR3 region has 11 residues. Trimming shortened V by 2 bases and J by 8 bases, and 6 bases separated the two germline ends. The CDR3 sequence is CASGLPPGYTF. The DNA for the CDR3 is TGTGCTAGTGGTTTGCCTCCGGGCTACACCTTC.

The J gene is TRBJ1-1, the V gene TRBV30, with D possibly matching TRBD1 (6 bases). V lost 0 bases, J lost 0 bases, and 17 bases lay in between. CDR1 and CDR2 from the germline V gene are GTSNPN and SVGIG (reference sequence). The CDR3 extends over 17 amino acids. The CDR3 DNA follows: TGTGCCTGGAGTGTCAGGGGCCTCGGTCCCCTGAACACTGAAGCTTTCTTT. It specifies CAWSVRGLGPLNTEAFF.

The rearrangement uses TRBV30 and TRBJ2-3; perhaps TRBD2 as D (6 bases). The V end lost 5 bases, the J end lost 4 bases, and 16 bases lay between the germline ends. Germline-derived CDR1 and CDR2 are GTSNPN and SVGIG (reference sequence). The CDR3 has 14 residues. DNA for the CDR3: TGTGCCTGGGGATCAGATCCGGGGGCAGATACGCAGTATTTT. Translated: CAWGSDPGADTQYF.

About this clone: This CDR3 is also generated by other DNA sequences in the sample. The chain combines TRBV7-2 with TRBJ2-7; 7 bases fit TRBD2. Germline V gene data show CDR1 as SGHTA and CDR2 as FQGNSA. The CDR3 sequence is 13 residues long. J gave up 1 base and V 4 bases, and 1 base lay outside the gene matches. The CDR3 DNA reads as TGTGCCAGCAGCTCGGGGGGATCCTACGAGCAGTACTTC. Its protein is CASSSGGSYEQYF.

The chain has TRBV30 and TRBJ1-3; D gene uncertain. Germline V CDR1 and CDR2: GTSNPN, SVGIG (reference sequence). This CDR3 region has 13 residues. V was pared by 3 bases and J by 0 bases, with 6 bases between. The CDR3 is CAWRKNSGNTIYF. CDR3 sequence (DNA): TGTGCCTGGAGAAAAAACTCTGGAAACACCATATATTTT.

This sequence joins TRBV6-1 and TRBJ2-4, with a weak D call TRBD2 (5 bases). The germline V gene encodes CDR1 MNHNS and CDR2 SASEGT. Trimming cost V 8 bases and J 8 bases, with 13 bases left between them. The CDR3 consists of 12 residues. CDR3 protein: CASEGWVDIQYF. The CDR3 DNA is TGTGCCAGCGAGGGATGGGTCGACATTCAGTACTTC.

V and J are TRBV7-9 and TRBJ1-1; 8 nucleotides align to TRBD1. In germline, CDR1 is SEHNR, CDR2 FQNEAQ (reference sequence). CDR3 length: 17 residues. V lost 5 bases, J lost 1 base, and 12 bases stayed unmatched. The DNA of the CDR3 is TGTGCCAGCAGCCCAAAGGACAGGGCGACCCCGAACACTGAAGCTTTCTTT. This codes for CASSPKDRATPNTEAFF.

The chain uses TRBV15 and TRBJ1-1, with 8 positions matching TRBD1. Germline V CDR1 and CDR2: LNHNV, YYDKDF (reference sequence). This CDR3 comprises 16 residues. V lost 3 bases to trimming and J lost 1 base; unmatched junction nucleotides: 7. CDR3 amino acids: CATSSTRQGRNTEAFF. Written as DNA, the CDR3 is TGTGCCACCAGCAGCACCCGACAGGGGAGGAACACTGAAGCTTTCTTT.

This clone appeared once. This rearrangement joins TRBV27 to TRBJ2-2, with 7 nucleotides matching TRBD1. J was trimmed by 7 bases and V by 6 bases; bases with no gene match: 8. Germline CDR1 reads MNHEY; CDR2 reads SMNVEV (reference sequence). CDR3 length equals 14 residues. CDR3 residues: CASRSGGKIGELFF. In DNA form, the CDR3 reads TGTGCCAGCAGGTCAGGGGGAAAAATCGGGGAGCTGTTTTTT.